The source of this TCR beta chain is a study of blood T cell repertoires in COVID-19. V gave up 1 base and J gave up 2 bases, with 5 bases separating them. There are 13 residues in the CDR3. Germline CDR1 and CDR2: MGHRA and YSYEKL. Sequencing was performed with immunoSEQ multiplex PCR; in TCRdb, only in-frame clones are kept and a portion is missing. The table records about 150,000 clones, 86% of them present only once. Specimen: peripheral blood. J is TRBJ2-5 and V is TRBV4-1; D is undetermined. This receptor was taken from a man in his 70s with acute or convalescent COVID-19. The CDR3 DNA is TGCGCCAGCAGCCAAGTGCTACAAGAGACCCAGTACTTC. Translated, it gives CASSQVLQETQYF.